This T cell receptor beta chain was recovered during a study of T cell responses to AZD1222 COVID-19 vaccine. Study-level points and caveats: The study reported that nearly half of spike-specific TCRs target unmutated variant regions. Donors were chiefly white British, with a greater number of females, and clonal diversity was perhaps underestimated.

By share, this clone ranks as medium-sized (0.01 to 0.1%). Antigen: not known. This CDR3 spans 15 amino acids. Germline assignment: CDR1 SGHDN and CDR2 FVKESK. V was trimmed by 1 base and J by 6 bases, leaving 13 bases between them. Some clones are missing from TCRdb's copy, which holds only in-frame ones; the method was immunoSEQ multiplex PCR. This table has around 100,000 clones, around 87% appearing once. This sample comprised peripheral blood, obtained on day 0 of MenACWY control vaccination. This chain joins TRBV14 and TRBJ2-1; no clear D gene. The sequence was collected from an adult in good health. The chain's CDR3 is CASSQASRVTNEQFF. Here the CDR3 DNA reads TGTGCCAGCAGCCAAGCGTCTAGAGTTACCAATGAGCAGTTCTTC. The entire variable domain, with the rest obtained from reference TRBV14 and TRBJ2-1, is as follows: EAGVTQFPSHSVIEKGQTVTLRCDPISGHDNLYWYRRVMGKEIKFLLHFVKESKQDESGMPNNRFLAERTGGTYSTLKVQPAELEDSGVYFCASSQASRVTNEQFFGPGTRLTVL.